The 12 T cell receptor beta chains below were found in one sample sequenced in a study of blood T cell repertoires in COVID-19. Sequenced by immunoSEQ multiplex PCR; TCRdb stores in-frame clones only, minus some. The sample consists of approximately 230,000 clones, more than 80% of them appearing once. The sequencing input was peripheral blood. The receptor source for this set is a man aged 25 to 40 who had recovered from COVID-19.

The rearrangement joins TRBV19 to TRBJ1-6, with TRBD1 identical over 7 bases. The CDR3 is 15 amino acids. Looked up from germline, CDR1 is LNHDA and CDR2 is SQIVND (reference sequence). Trimming at V came to 8 bases and at J to 6 bases, leaving 10 bases not matched to a gene. For the CDR3, the DNA is TGTGCCAGTGGAACCAAAGGGACAGTTAATTCACCCCTCCACTTT. Its protein is CASGTKGTVNSPLHF.

The chain links TRBV4-2 to TRBJ1-4; D is uncertain. The germline V gene has CDR1 LGHNA and CDR2 YNFKEQ. The CDR3 sequence is 17 residues long. V lost 0 bases, J lost 0 bases, and 11 bases lay in between. DNA for the CDR3: TGTGCCAGCAGCCAAGATCCGCAGGCCGCAACTAATGAAAAACTGTTTTTT. It codes for CASSQDPQAATNEKLFF.

The genes are TRBV6-5 and TRBJ1-2, with D hard to call. Trimming cost V 6 bases and J 3 bases, with 11 bases left between them. In germline, CDR1 is MNHEY, CDR2 SVGAGI. This CDR3 has 13 amino acids. The CDR3 DNA reads as TGTGCCAGCAGCCCGGTGTCTGACTATGGCTACACCTTC. Its translation is CASSPVSDYGYTF.

This clone was seen just once. J is TRBJ2-7 and V is TRBV5-1; 11 nucleotides align to TRBD2. The CDR3 runs 16 residues. Trimming at V came to 4 bases and at J to 1 base, leaving 7 bases not matched to a gene. Germline V gene lookup returns CDR1 SGHRS and CDR2 YFSETQ. The CDR3 here is CASSLASGGISYEQYF. In DNA form, the CDR3 reads TGCGCCAGCAGCCTGGCTAGCGGGGGGATATCCTACGAGCAGTACTTC.

J is TRBJ1-1 and V is TRBV5-1; no firm D call. The ends were cut back, 0 bases at V and 6 bases at J, with 15 bases in the middle. The germline V gene has CDR1 SGHRS and CDR2 YFSETQ. This CDR3 contains 15 residues. CDR3 nucleotides: TGCGCCAGCAGCTTGGATGCTAGTGGATGGGCTGAAGCTTTCTTT. The encoded protein is CASSLDASGWAEAFF.

The chain recombines TRBV24-1 with TRBJ1-2; TRBD1 aligns across 11 bases. The CDR3 loop spans 15 amino acids. Germline CDR1 reads KGHDR; CDR2 reads SFDVKD. Losses at the gene ends were 2 bases for V and 7 bases for J; bases not matched to a gene: 5. The CDR3 reads CATSDWGQGVLGYTF. For the CDR3, the DNA is TGTGCCACCAGTGATTGGGGACAGGGGGTTCTTGGCTACACCTTC.

The CDR3 bases are TGCAGCGTTGTGGTAGGGGCCGGGGAGCTGTTTTTT. It codes for CSVVVGAGELFF. The J gene is TRBJ2-2, the V gene TRBV29-1; tentatively, D is TRBD1 (5 bases). The germline CDR1 and CDR2 sequences are SQVTM and ANQGSEA. V dropped 4 bases and J dropped 6 bases, with 9 bases sitting between them. This CDR3 comprises 12 residues.

This sequence joins TRBV14 and TRBJ2-1; 9 nucleotides align to TRBD2. V shed 3 bases and J 3 bases; nucleotides not matched to a gene: 15. The CDR3 is made up of 19 amino acids. Germline V gives CDR1 SGHDN, CDR2 FVKESK. DNA of the CDR3: TGTGCCAGCAGCCAGCTAGCGGGGACGGGGGGCCGCTACTACAATGAGCAGTTCTTC. Translating gives CASSQLAGTGGRYYNEQFF.

V gene TRBV19 combines with J gene TRBJ1-4, with TRBD1 matching over 7 bases. Per the germline V gene, CDR1 is LNHDA and CDR2 is SQIVND (reference sequence). V shed 6 bases, J shed 8 bases, and the junction held 6 bases outside the gene matches. The CDR3 runs 13 residues. The CDR3 region has the DNA TGTGCCAGTAGCGACCAGGGGGGAGAAAAACTGTTTTTT. Its translation is CASSDQGGEKLFF. The full variable domain, with the rest looked up from reference TRBV19 and TRBJ1-4, is DGGITQSPKYLFRKEGQNVTLSCEQNLNHDAMYWYRQDPGQGLRLIYYSQIVNDFQKGDIAEGYSVSREKKESFPLTVTSAQKNPTAFYLCASSDQGGEKLFFGSGTQLSVL.

V gene TRBV5-6 combines with J gene TRBJ1-2; D gene unclear. CDR3 size: 15 residues. V was cut by 4 bases and J by 2 bases, with 15 bases left in between. Germline assignment: CDR1 SGHDT and CDR2 YYEEEE. In DNA, the CDR3 is TGTGCCAGCAGCGATACCCCTGGCGGAAACTATGGCTACACCTTC. Its translation is CASSDTPGGNYGYTF.

The genes are TRBV7-6 and TRBJ2-1; 8 bases fit TRBD1. J gave up 0 bases and V 5 bases, and 21 bases lay outside the gene matches. Germline CDR1 SGHVS, CDR2 FNYEAQ. There are 21 residues in the CDR3. CDR3 protein: CASSRRDWGQGARGSYNEQFF. The CDR3 DNA follows: TGTGCCAGCAGCCGTAGGGACTGGGGGCAGGGGGCGAGGGGCTCCTACAATGAGCAGTTCTTC.

This clone was observed a single time. This rearrangement joins TRBV9 to TRBJ2-2; TRBD2 agrees at 7 bases. Trimming removed 3 bases from V and 6 bases from J; junction bases left unmatched: 8. CDR1 and CDR2 (germline): SGDLS, YYNGEE. CDR3 length equals 15 residues. The CDR3 DNA is TGTGCCAGCAGCGCGATTAGACGGGGGGCCGGGGAGCTGTTTTTT. Amino acids: CASSAIRRGAGELFF.